The entry that follows covers one T cell receptor beta chain sequence. The data belong to a study of cytomegalovirus exposure and HLA in healthy donors. Study context: From HLA-typed donors, an early data release held around 85 million unique TCRs. Clustering assigned 81% of the roughly 380 genotyped donors to the Caucasian-associated ancestry cluster.

Trimming took off 6 bases at V and 6 bases at J, with 12 bases between the two ends. This CDR3 is 13 amino acids long. Germline-derived CDR1 and CDR2 are SNHLY and FYNNEI. PCR involved 60 Vbeta and 13 Jbeta primers. Assay: immunoSEQ multiplex PCR; the TCRdb copy retains only in-frame clones and omits some. The sample has over 200,000 clones, roughly 70% seen once; the top ten hold 2.6%. The receptor comes from a middle-aged man in good health and CMV-seropositive. What was sequenced was PBMCs. The V gene is TRBV2, the J gene TRBJ1-5, with D tentatively TRBD1 (6 bases). The CDR3 DNA reads as TGTGCCAGCAGACAGGGTTACCGTCAGCCCCAGCATTTT. Protein: CASRQGYRQPQHF.